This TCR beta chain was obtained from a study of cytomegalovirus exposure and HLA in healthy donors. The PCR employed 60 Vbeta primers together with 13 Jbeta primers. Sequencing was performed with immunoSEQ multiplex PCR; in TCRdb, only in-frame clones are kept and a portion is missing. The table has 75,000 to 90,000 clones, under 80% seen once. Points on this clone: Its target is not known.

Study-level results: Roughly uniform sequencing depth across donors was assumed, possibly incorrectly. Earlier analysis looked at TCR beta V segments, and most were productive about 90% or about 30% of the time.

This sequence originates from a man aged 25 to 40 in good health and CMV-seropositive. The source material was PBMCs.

The CDR3 here is CSVQQGADTEAFF. The CDR3 nucleotides are TGCAGCGTGCAACAGGGGGCCGACACTGAAGCTTTCTTT. The V and J genes are TRBV29-1 and TRBJ1-1; the match to TRBD1 covers 9 bases. The junction had 5 bases not matched to a gene; V was cut back by 6 bases and J by 3 bases. The CDR3 is 13 amino acids. The germline V gene encodes CDR1 SQVTM and CDR2 ANQGSEA.